The 18 T cell receptor beta chains below all came from one sample that was sequenced in a study of blood T cell repertoires in COVID-19. Repertoires were generated with immunoSEQ multiplex PCR, while TCRdb's copy carries only in-frame clones and drops some. The sample records under 150,000 clones, around 85% being singletons. Sequenced: peripheral blood. The receptors were sampled from a human donor in a cohort sampled during active COVID-19.

This CDR3 is CSAKHTEAFF. CDR3 sequence (DNA): TGCAGTGCTAAGCATACTGAAGCTTTCTTT. This chain joins TRBV20-1 and TRBJ1-1; no definite D call. Germline V CDR1 and CDR2: DFQATT, SNEGSKA (reference sequence). The CDR3 covers 10 residues. Trimming stripped 4 bases from V and 5 bases from J, with 5 bases between.

The V and J genes are TRBV9 and TRBJ2-3, with D perhaps matching TRBD2 (5 bases). Germline loops: CDR1 SGDLS, CDR2 YYNGEE. V was cut by 1 base and J by 1 base, with 10 bases left in between. The CDR3 is 15 amino acids. CDR3 nucleotides: TGTGCCAGCAGCGTACAACTAGAAGGCACAGATACGCAGTATTTT. The encoded protein is CASSVQLEGTDTQYF.

V and J are TRBV28 and TRBJ2-3; the match to TRBD1 covers 7 bases. Germline V lookup: CDR1 MDHEN, CDR2 SYDVKM. J was trimmed by 1 base and V by 5 bases; bases with no gene match: 9. This CDR3 has 16 amino acids. In DNA, the CDR3 is TGTGCCAGCAGTGTCCAGGCAGGGGGTGGCACAGATACGCAGTATTTT. It is translated as CASSVQAGGGTDTQYF.

Remarks on this clone: Other nucleotide sequences from this sample produce the same CDR3. This rearrangement joins TRBV2 to TRBJ2-3; TRBD1 matches at 9 bases. The V segment lost 6 bases and the J segment 3 bases; nucleotides outside the gene matches: 7. Germline V gives CDR1 SNHLY, CDR2 FYNNEI. The CDR3 length is 15 residues. The CDR3 DNA sequence: TGTGCCAGCAGCCGTGACAGGGGGAGGACAGATACGCAGTATTTT. It yields the protein CASSRDRGRTDTQYF.

This clone was counted between two and nine times. The CDR3: CSGRQGANIQYF. Written as DNA, the CDR3 is TGCAGCGGAAGACAGGGAGCAAACATTCAGTACTTC. V is TRBV29-1 and J is TRBJ2-4; the match to TRBD1 covers 7 bases. The CDR3 runs 12 residues. V lost 7 bases to trimming and J lost 6 bases; unmatched junction nucleotides: 6. Germline assignment: CDR1 SQVTM and CDR2 ANQGSEA.

The chain links TRBV29-1 to TRBJ2-5, with a weak D call TRBD2 (5 bases). Trimming took 3 bases from V and 7 from J, leaving 9 bases between them. This CDR3 region has 11 residues. CDR1 and CDR2 from the germline V gene are SQVTM and ANQGSEA. CDR3 region: CSVDLGGTQYF. The CDR3 bases are TGCAGCGTTGATCTTGGAGGGACCCAGTACTTC.

This clone appeared a single time. V gene TRBV15 combines with J gene TRBJ2-7; possible D gene TRBD1, 6 bases. Germline CDR1 is LNHNV and CDR2 is YYDKDF (reference sequence). Trimming left V 4 bases short and J 6 bases short, with 13 bases between. There are 13 residues in the CDR3. The CDR3: CATSNQQGSEQYF. DNA for the CDR3: TGTGCCACCAGCAATCAACAGGGATCCGAGCAGTACTTC. Drawing the rest from reference TRBV15 and TRBJ2-7, the complete variable domain is DAMVIQNPRYQVTQFGKPVTLSCSQTLNHNVMYWYQQKSSQAPKLLFHYYDKDFNNEADTPDNFQSRRPNTSFCFLDIRSPGLGDTAMYLCATSNQQGSEQYFGPGTRLTVT.

V is TRBV13 and J is TRBJ2-2; 7 nucleotides align to TRBD2. The germline CDR1 and CDR2 sequences are PRHDT and FYEKMQ (reference sequence). With 1 base clipped from V and 0 bases from J, the junction kept 8 bases outside the gene matches. The CDR3 sequence is 18 residues long. In DNA, the CDR3 is TGTGCCAGCAGCTTAGCCGACGGACTAGTGGCGAACACCGGGGAGCTGTTTTTT. This translates into CASSLADGLVANTGELFF.

The rearrangement uses TRBV7-2 and TRBJ1-2; 9 positions match TRBD1. The CDR3 totals 14 residues. V lost 4 bases, J lost 5 bases, and 5 bases stayed unmatched. CDR1 and CDR2 (germline): SGHTA, FQGNSA. The chain's CDR3 is CASSSPGTGYGYTF. The CDR3, as DNA: TGTGCCAGCAGCTCTCCCGGGACAGGGTATGGCTACACCTTC.

The rearrangement links TRBV24-1 to TRBJ2-2, with 8 bases aligning to TRBD1. The CDR3 loop spans 14 amino acids. In germline, CDR1 is KGHDR, CDR2 SFDVKD. V shed 9 bases, J shed 6 bases, and the junction held 8 bases outside the gene matches. The DNA of the CDR3 is TGTGCCACCTCAGGGACAGGATTCCCCGGGGAGCTGTTTTTT. This gives the protein CATSGTGFPGELFF.

The chain employs TRBV11-3 and TRBJ1-1; D is possibly TRBD1 (5 bases). V was trimmed by 5 bases and J by 7 bases, leaving 8 bases between them. Germline CDR1 reads SGHNT; CDR2 reads YENEEA. The CDR3 runs 11 residues. In DNA, the CDR3 is TGTGCCAGCAGCACGGGGGGTGAAGCTTTCTTT. It codes for CASSTGGEAFF.

The rearrangement joins TRBV10-3 to TRBJ1-1; D remains unclear. Deletions cut 0 bases from V and 10 bases from J, with 12 bases between. The CDR3 contains 13 residues. From germline, CDR1 is ENHRY and CDR2 SYGVKD. CDR3 sequence (DNA): TGTGCCATCAGTGAGTCGGTGGGCGCGCGAGCTTTCTTT. Encoded protein: CAISESVGARAFF.

The chain combines TRBV6-2 or TRBV6-3 with TRBJ2-7; possibly TRBD1 for D (6 bases). Trimming removed 5 bases at V and 4 bases at J, with 9 bases between. The germline gives CDR1 MNHEY, CDR2 SVGEGT. This CDR3 spans 12 amino acids. CDR3 sequence (DNA): TGTGCCAGCAGTCTCACAGGGTACGAGCAGTACGTC. This encodes CASSLTGYEQYV.

The chain is built from TRBV2 and TRBJ1-4; tentatively, D is TRBD1 (5 bases). The CDR3 spans 15 residues. V was clipped by 6 bases and J by 4 bases, with 15 bases between them. Germline CDR1 is SNHLY and CDR2 is FYNNEI. The CDR3 nucleotides read TGTGCCAGCAGGGGGGGGACGGTGAATAATGAAAAACTGTTTTTT. Translation: CASRGGTVNNEKLFF.

This chain joins TRBV27 and TRBJ1-2; no clear D. CDR1 is MNHEY, CDR2 SMNVEV, per germline (reference sequence). V lost 9 bases, J lost 5 bases, and 31 bases lay in between. There are 18 residues in the CDR3. The CDR3 nucleotides read TGTGCCAGGACAAAATCTTCTGGAGGGCTCCCCCGCTATTATGGCTACACCTTC. Residues: CARTKSSGGLPRYYGYTF.

Note on this clone: In the same sample, other DNA sequences code for this CDR3. The rearrangement links TRBV24-1 to TRBJ1-5, with D maybe TRBD1 (5 bases). The CDR3 covers 14 residues. The V gene lost 3 bases and the J gene lost 5 bases, with 10 bases spanning the gap. Germline-derived CDR1 and CDR2 are KGHDR and SFDVKD. CDR3 DNA sequence: TGTGCCACCAGTGATCCGGGGGGGGATCAGCCCCAGCATTTT. It codes for CATSDPGGDQPQHF.

This clone was counted only a few times. The J gene is TRBJ1-2, the V gene TRBV3-1 (or the pseudogene TRBV3-2); a weak D match, TRBD1 (6 bases). Germline V gene sequence: CDR1 LGHDT, CDR2 YNNKEL (reference sequence). There are 14 residues in the CDR3. The V and J ends lost 0 bases and 3 bases respectively, with 8 bases between them. The DNA for the CDR3 is TGTGCCAGCAGCCAAGAACCAGGGGACTATGGCTACACCTTC. Translating gives CASSQEPGDYGYTF.

The chain's CDR3 is CASSLTPGQGSEQYF. CDR3 in DNA: TGTGCCAGCAGTTTGACCCCGGGACAGGGCTCCGAGCAGTACTTC. The chain joins TRBV11-2 to TRBJ2-7; 9 positions agree with TRBD1. CDR1 and CDR2 from the germline V gene are SGHAT and FQNNGV. The CDR3 is 15 residues long. The J segment lost 6 bases and the V segment lost 6 bases, leaving 12 bases of the junction unmatched.